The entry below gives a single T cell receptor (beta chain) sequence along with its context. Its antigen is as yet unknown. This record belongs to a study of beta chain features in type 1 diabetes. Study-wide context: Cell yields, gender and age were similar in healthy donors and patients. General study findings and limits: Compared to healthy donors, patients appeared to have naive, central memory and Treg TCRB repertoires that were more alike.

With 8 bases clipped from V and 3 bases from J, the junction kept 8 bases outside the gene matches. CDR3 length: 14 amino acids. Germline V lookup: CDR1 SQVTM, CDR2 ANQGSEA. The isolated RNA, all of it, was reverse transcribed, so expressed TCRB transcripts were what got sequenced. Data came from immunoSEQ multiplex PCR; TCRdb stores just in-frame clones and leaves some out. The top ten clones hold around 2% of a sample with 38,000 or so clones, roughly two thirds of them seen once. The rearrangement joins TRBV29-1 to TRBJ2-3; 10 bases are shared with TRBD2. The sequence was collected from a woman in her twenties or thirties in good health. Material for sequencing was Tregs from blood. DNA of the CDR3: TGCAGCCCGAGACTAGCGGGTATAACAGATACGCAGTATTTT. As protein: CSPRLAGITDTQYF.